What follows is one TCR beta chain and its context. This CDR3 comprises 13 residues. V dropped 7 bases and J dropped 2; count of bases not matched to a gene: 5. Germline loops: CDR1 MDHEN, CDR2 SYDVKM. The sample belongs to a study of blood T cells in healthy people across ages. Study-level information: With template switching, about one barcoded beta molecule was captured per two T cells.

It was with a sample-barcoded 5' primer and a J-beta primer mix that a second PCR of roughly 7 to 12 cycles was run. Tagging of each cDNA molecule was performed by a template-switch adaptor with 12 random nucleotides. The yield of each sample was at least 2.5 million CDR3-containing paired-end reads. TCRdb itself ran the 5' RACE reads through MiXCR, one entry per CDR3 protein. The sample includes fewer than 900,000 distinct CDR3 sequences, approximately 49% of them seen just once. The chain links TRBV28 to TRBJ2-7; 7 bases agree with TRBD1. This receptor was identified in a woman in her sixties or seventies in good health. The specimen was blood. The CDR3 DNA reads TGTGCCAGCACGCATAGGGGGCCCTACGAGCAGTACTTC. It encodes CASTHRGPYEQYF.